Below, 22 T cell receptor beta chains from the same sample are listed, as sequenced in a study of molecular identifiers for immune sequencing clone quantification. TCRdb called the PCR reads again in MiXCR, with one record for every CDR3 protein. This repertoire shows some 320,000 distinct CDR3 sequences, roughly 24% found once; its top ten account for around 0.76%. Sample: naive CD8+ T cells from blood, with Jurkat cell RNA spiked in. Subset denoted: FACS-sorted CD8+CD4-CCR7+CD45RA+ naive T cells. The receptors come from a human donor in good health. Some libraries in this study had Jurkat cell RNA spiked in.

This clonotype was observed a few times. The V call is TRBV24-1, the J call TRBJ1-2; D perhaps matches TRBD1 (6 bases). The V gene's germline CDR1 is KGHDR and CDR2 SFDVKD. V lost 5 bases and J lost 5, with 26 bases in between. The CDR3 loop spans 18 amino acids. CDR3 in DNA: TGTGCCACCAGTGGTTCGGATGCAACTCCGGACAGAGTATATGGCTACACCTTC. Translated: CATSGSDATPDRVYGYTF.

This clonotype was picked up many times. The chain recombines TRBV4-3 with TRBJ1-1, with D possibly being TRBD1 (6 bases). The ends were cut back, 0 bases at V and 4 bases at J, with 12 bases in the middle. This CDR3 is 15 amino acids long. Germline-derived CDR1 and CDR2 are LGHNA and YSLEER. CDR3 coding DNA: TGCGCCAGCAGCCAAGATTGGGGGCTTAGCACTGAAGCTTTCTTT. Translation gives CASSQDWGLSTEAFF.

Turning to this clonotype: Just one base apart from a much larger clone, this may be a read error. This sequence joins TRBV7-2 and TRBJ1-2; D may be TRBD1 (5 bases). Germline CDR1 is SGHTA and CDR2 is FQGNSA. CDR3 length equals 14 residues. V was clipped by 1 base and J by 3 bases, with 9 bases between them. CDR3 in DNA: TGTGCCAGCAGCTTAGGGGGACGCGACTATGGCTACACCTTC. Protein: CASSLGGRDYGYTF.

This clonotype was counted ten times or more. V gene TRBV28 combines with J gene TRBJ2-3; D unresolved. Germline CDR1 is MDHEN and CDR2 is SYDVKM. CDR3 length: 11 amino acids. V lost 6 bases, J lost 9 bases, and 10 bases lay in between. Here the CDR3 reads CASRGSRTQYF. The CDR3 DNA follows: TGTGCCAGCAGGGGGTCTCGGACGCAGTATTTT.

A note on this clonotype: A read error may be the cause here, since a much bigger clone is one base away. The chain uses TRBV4-3 and TRBJ2-5; D unresolved. This CDR3 comprises 15 residues. Germline CDR1 and CDR2: LGHNA and YSLEER. The ends were cut back, 1 base at V and 0 bases at J, with 9 bases in the middle. The CDR3 spells CASSQGVGNQETQYF. DNA of the CDR3: TGCGCCAGCAGCCAAGGTGTAGGGAACCAAGAGACCCAGTACTTC.

A note on this clonotype: One end of the junction fails to match germline, which may point to a read error. The chain uses TRBV5-6 and TRBJ2-7; D tentatively fits TRBD1 or TRBD2 (5 bases each). This CDR3 comprises 14 residues. Germline CDR1 and CDR2: SGHDT and YYEEEE. The CDR3 DNA reads as TGTGCCAGCAGCTCCGGGACGAGCTCCTACGGGCAGTACTTC. Translation gives CASSSGTSSYGQYF.

In this sample, this clonotype turned up a few times. A much more abundant neighbour one base away suggests this may be a read error. V gene TRBV7-6 combines with J gene TRBJ1-1; 8 nucleotides match TRBD1. Germline lookup yields CDR1 SGHVS and CDR2 FNYEAQ. The CDR3 runs to 16 residues. This chain's CDR3 is CAGSLIAGGIGTEAFF. The CDR3 DNA follows: TGTGCCGGCAGCTTAATTGCAGGGGGCATCGGCACTGAAGCTTTCTTT.

This chain links TRBV12-3 or TRBV12-4 with TRBJ2-7; maybe TRBD2 (6 bases). This CDR3 is built from 12 residues. With 6 bases removed from V and 6 bases from J, the gap between germline ends came to 12 bases. The CDR3 protein is CASSSMGGEQYF. CDR3 coding DNA: TGTGCCAGCAGCAGCATGGGGGGCGAGCAGTACTTC.

As regards this clonotype: One end of the junction varies from germline; a read error may be responsible. This sequence joins TRBV12-3 or TRBV12-4 and TRBJ1-5; TRBD1 matches at 8 bases. The CDR3 runs 15 residues. The chain's CDR3 is CASGLYRGSGQPQHF. The CDR3 DNA reads TGTGCCAGCGGTTTGTACAGGGGGTCAGGTCAGCCCCAGCATTTT.

This clonotype was counted a few times. CDR3 loop: CAVWAGAADTQYF. The DNA for the CDR3 is TGTGCCGTCTGGGCGGGGGCTGCAGATACGCAGTATTTT. V usage is TRBV27 and J usage is TRBJ2-3, with D perhaps TRBD2 (7 bases). There are 13 residues in the CDR3. Looked up from germline, CDR1 is MNHEY and CDR2 is SMNVEV (reference sequence). Trimming left V 11 bases short and J 4 bases short, with 16 bases between.

The chain carries TRBV19 and TRBJ1-1, with a possible D match to TRBD1 (5 bases). V was cut by 1 base and J by 5 bases, with 14 bases left in between. Germline lookup yields CDR1 LNHDA and CDR2 SQIVND (reference sequence). This CDR3 spans 15 amino acids. The CDR3 sequence is CASSIGGRALTEAFF. The CDR3 bases are TGTGCCAGTAGTATAGGGGGCCGAGCATTGACTGAAGCTTTCTTT.

In regard to this clonotype: The junction shows a germline mismatch at one end, possibly a read error. The rearrangement links TRBV16 to TRBJ1-1; a weak D match, TRBD1 (6 bases). The length of the CDR3 is 15 residues. Germline V gene lookup returns CDR1 KGHSY and CDR2 FQNENV. Here the CDR3 DNA reads TGTGCCAGCAGCCAGTCCGTAGGCAGGGACACTGAAGCTCTCTTT. As protein: CASSQSVGRDTEALF.

About this clonotype: A much larger clone sits a single nucleotide away, making a read error possible. The V gene is TRBV6-6, the J gene TRBJ1-4; D uncertain. CDR3 length: 13 amino acids. V lost 3 bases and J 12 bases, leaving 14 bases between the germline ends. CDR1 and CDR2 from the germline V gene are MNHNY and SVGAGI (reference sequence). DNA for the CDR3: TGTGCCAGCAGTTATTTCGTTGGAGAAGAACTGTTTTTT. Protein sequence: CASSYFVGEELFF.

This clonotype has just a few counts. The V gene is TRBV2, the J gene TRBJ1-1; 8 positions match TRBD1. The CDR3 is made up of 16 amino acids. Germline CDR1 reads SNHLY; CDR2 reads FYNNEI. V gave up 5 bases and J gave up 6 bases; unmatched junction bases: 14. The CDR3 loop is CASSSGTGMEMAEAFF. The CDR3 nucleotides are TGTGCCAGCAGTTCCGGGACAGGAATGGAAATGGCTGAAGCTTTCTTT.

This clonotype was picked up many times. The CDR3 nucleotides read TGCAGCGTTGAAGAGGTGACCACCTGGGAGACCCAGTACTTC. Its protein is CSVEEVTTWETQYF. V gene TRBV29-1 combines with J gene TRBJ2-5; D ambiguous. The germline V gene has CDR1 SQVTM and CDR2 ANQGSEA. This CDR3 spans 14 amino acids. V was shortened by 0 bases and J by 5 bases, with 13 bases between the two germline ends.

The J gene is TRBJ2-7, the V gene TRBV28, with D unclear. The ends were cut back, 5 bases at V and 0 bases at J, with 20 bases in the middle. The CDR3 is 17 amino acids. The germline gives CDR1 MDHEN, CDR2 SYDVKM. CDR3 in DNA: TGTGCCAGCAGTCCACTCCCTTCGCGGCCCCTCTCCTACGAGCAGTACTTC. Its translation: CASSPLPSRPLSYEQYF.

The chain combines TRBV27 with TRBJ2-7; tentatively, D is TRBD1 (5 bases). Trimming cost V 4 bases and J 3 bases, with 10 bases left between them. Germline CDR1 and CDR2: MNHEY and SMNVEV (reference sequence). There are 13 residues in the CDR3. The DNA of the CDR3 is TGTGCCAGCAGTTCCCAGGGTTACTACGAGCAGTACTTC. Its protein is CASSSQGYYEQYF.

This clonotype was observed at least ten times. The chain joins TRBV7-9 to TRBJ1-1; the match to TRBD1 covers 9 bases. The germline V gene has CDR1 SEHNR and CDR2 FQNEAQ (reference sequence). V shed 5 bases and J 6 bases; nucleotides not matched to a gene: 7. The CDR3 spans 14 residues. The CDR3 DNA reads TGTGCCAGCAGCGCCCGGGACAGGGTCTCTGAAGCTTTCTTT. It encodes CASSARDRVSEAFF.

This clonotype was recorded many times. V gene TRBV9 combines with J gene TRBJ2-3; 10 nucleotides match TRBD2. The CDR3 is made up of 16 amino acids. V dropped 1 base and J dropped 0; count of bases not matched to a gene: 2. Germline CDR1 SGDLS, CDR2 YYNGEE. CDR3 in amino acids: CASSVLAGASTDTQYF. The CDR3 region has the DNA TGTGCCAGCAGCGTACTAGCGGGGGCTAGCACAGATACGCAGTATTTT. The full variable domain, its missing parts supplied by reference TRBV9 and TRBJ2-3, is DSGVTQTPKHLITATGQRVTLRCSPRSGDLSVYWYQQSLDQGLQFLIQYYNGEERAKGNILERFSAQQFPDLHSELNLSSLELGDSALYFCASSVLAGASTDTQYFGPGTRLTVL.

About this clonotype itself: Possible read error: a much larger clone is one base away. The chain uses TRBV29-1 and TRBJ1-2, with 8 nucleotides matching TRBD1. This CDR3 is 12 amino acids long. Germline CDR1 is SQVTM and CDR2 is ANQGSEA. The CDR3 DNA reads TGCTGCGGGGAGGACAGGGCCTATGGCTACACCTTC. Encoded protein: CCGEDRAYGYTF.

A few counts support this clonotype. The genes are TRBV9 and TRBJ2-2; no reliable D call. The CDR3 is 15 residues long. Germline lookup yields CDR1 SGDLS and CDR2 YYNGEE. V was pared by 4 bases and J by 0 bases, with 10 bases between. The CDR3 nucleotides read TGTGCCAGCAGCCCATCTTACTCGAACACCGGGGAGCTGTTTTTT. This encodes CASSPSYSNTGELFF.

V is TRBV12-3 or TRBV12-4 and J is TRBJ1-2; D ambiguous. This CDR3 has 13 residues. V lost 0 bases and J 8 bases, leaving 10 bases between the germline ends. The CDR3 DNA follows: TGTGCCAGCAGTTTAGCCGGTCGTCTCGGCTACACCTTC. Its protein is CASSLAGRLGYTF.